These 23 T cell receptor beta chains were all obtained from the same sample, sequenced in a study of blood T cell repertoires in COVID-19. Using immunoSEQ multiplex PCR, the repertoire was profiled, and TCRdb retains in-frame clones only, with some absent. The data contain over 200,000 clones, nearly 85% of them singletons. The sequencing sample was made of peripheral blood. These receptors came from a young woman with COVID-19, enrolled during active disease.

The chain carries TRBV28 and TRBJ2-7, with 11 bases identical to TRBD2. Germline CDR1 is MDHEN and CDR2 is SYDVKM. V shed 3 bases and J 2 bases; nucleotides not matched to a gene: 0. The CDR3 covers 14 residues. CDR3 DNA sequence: TGTGCCAGCAGTTTTAGCGGGGGGGCCTACGAGCAGTACTTC. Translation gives CASSFSGGAYEQYF.

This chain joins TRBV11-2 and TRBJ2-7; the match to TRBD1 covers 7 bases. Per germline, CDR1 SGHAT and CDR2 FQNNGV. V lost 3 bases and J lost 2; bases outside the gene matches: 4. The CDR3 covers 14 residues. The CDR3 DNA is TGTGCCAGCAGCTTCCGGGACAGAGCCTACGAGCAGTACTTC. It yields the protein CASSFRDRAYEQYF.

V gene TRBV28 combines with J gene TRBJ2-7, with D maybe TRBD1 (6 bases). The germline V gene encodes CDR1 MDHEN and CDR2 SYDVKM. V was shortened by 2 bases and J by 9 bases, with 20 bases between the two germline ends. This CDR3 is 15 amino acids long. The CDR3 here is CASSLMLGQVSGQYF. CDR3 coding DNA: TGTGCCAGCAGTTTAATGCTGGGACAAGTCTCCGGGCAGTACTTC.

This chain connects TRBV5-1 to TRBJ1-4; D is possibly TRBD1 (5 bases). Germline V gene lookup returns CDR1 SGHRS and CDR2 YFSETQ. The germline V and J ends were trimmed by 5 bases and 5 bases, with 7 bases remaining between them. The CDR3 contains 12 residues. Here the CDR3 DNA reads TGCGCCAGCAGGGACACCAATGAAAAACTGTTTTTT. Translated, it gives CASRDTNEKLFF.

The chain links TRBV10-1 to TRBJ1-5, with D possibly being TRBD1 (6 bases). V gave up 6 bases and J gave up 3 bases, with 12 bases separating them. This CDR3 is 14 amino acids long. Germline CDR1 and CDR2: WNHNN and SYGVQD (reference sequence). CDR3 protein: CASSPGQLNQPQHF. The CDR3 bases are TGCGCCAGCAGCCCTGGACAGCTCAATCAGCCCCAGCATTTT.

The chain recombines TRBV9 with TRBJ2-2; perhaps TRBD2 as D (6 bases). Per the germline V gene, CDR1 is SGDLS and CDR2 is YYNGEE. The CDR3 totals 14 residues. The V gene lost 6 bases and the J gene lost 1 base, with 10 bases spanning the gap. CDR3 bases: TGTGCCAGCAACACCGGGGGGAACACCGGGGAGCTGTTTTTT. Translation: CASNTGGNTGELFF.

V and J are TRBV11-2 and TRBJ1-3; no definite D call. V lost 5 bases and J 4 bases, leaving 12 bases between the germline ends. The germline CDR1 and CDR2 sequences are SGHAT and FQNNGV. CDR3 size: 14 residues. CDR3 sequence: CASSHVTRGNTIYF. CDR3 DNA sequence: TGTGCCAGCAGCCATGTTACTAGGGGAAACACCATATATTTT.

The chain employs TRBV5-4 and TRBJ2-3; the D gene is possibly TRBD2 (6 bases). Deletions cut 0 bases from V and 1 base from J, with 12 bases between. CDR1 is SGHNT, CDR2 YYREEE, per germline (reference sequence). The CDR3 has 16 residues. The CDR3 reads CASSLETSLRTDTQYF. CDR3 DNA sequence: TGTGCCAGCAGCTTGGAGACTAGTCTACGCACAGATACGCAGTATTTT.

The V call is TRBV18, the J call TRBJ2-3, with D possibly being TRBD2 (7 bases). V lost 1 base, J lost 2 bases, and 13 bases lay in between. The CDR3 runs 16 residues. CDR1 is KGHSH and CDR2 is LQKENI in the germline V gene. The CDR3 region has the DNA TGTGCCAGCTCACCACAAAGGGGGGGTATCACAGATACGCAGTATTTT. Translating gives CASSPQRGGITDTQYF.

The CDR3 loop reads CAIRSSGANVLTF. The CDR3 nucleotides read TGTGCCATCCGGAGCTCTGGGGCCAACGTCCTGACTTTC. This rearrangement joins TRBV12-3 or TRBV12-4 to TRBJ2-6; D unresolved. CDR3 length: 13 residues. V lost 10 bases to trimming and J lost 0 bases, with 7 bases between them.

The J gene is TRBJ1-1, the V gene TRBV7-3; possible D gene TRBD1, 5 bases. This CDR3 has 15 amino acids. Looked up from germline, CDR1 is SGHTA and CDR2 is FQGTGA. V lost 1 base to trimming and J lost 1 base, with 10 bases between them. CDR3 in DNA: TGTGCCAGCAGCTTAAGGGGCCCCGGGAACACTGAAGCTTTCTTT. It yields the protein CASSLRGPGNTEAFF.

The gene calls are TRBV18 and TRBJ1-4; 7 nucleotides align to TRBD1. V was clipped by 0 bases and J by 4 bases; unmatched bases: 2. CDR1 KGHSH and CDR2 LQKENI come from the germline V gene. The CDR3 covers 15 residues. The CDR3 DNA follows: TGTGCCAGCTCACCACCGACAGGGTATAATGAAAAACTGTTTTTT. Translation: CASSPPTGYNEKLFF.

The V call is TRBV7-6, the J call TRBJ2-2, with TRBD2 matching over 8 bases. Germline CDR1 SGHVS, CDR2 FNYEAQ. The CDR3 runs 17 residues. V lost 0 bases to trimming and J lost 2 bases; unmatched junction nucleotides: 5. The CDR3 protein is CASSLARGGLNTGELFF. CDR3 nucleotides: TGTGCCAGCAGCTTAGCTCGGGGGGGCCTTAACACCGGGGAGCTGTTTTTT.

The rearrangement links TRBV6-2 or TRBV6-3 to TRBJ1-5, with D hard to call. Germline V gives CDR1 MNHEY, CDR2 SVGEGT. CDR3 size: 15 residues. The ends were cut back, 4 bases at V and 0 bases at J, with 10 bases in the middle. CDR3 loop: CASSSPGASNQPQHF. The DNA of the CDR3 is TGTGCCAGCAGTTCCCCCGGAGCTAGCAATCAGCCCCAGCATTTT.

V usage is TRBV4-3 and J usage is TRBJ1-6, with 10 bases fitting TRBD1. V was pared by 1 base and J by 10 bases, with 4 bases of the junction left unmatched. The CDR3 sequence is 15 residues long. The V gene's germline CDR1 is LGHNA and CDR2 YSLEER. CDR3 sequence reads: CASSQGTGGRSPLHF. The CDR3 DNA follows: TGCGCCAGCAGCCAAGGGACAGGGGGACGCTCACCCCTCCACTTT.

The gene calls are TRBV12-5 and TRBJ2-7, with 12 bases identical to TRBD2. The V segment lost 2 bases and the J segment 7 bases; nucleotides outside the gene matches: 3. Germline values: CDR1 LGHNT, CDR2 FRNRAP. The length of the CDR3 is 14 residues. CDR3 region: CASGLLAGGGEQYF. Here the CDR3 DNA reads TGTGCTAGTGGTTTGCTAGCGGGAGGGGGGGAGCAGTACTTC.

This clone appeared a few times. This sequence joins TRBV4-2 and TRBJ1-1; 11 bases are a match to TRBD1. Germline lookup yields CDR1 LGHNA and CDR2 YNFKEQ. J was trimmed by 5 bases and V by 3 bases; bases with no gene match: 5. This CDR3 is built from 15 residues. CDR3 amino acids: CASSQSGTGGTEAFF. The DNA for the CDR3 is TGTGCCAGCAGCCAGTCCGGGACAGGGGGAACTGAAGCTTTCTTT.

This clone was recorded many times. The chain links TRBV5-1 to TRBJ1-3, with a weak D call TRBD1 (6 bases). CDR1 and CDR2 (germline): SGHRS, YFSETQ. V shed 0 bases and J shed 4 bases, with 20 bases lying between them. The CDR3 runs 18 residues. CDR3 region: CASSLALSSGTSGNTIYF. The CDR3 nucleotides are TGCGCCAGCAGCTTGGCCCTGTCATCCGGGACATCCGGAAACACCATATATTTT. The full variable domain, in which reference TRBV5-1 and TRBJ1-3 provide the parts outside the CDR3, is KAGVTQTPRYLIKTRGQQVTLSCSPISGHRSVSWYQQTPGQGLQFLFEYFSETQRNKGNFPGRFSGRQFSNSRSEMNVSTLELGDSALYLCASSLALSSGTSGNTIYFGEGSWLTVV.

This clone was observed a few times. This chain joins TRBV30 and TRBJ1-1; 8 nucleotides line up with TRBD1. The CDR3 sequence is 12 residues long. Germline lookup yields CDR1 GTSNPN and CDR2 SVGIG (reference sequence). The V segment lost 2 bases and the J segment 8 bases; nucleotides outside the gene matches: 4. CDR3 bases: TGTGCCTGGAGTTATGGACAGGGAGAAGCTTTCTTT. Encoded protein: CAWSYGQGEAFF.

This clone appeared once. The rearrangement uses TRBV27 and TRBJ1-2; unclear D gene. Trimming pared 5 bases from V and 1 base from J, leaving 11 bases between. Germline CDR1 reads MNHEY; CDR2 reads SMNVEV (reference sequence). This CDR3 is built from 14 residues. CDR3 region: CASSPNRVNYGYTF. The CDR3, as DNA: TGTGCCAGCAGTCCGAATAGAGTTAACTATGGCTACACCTTC.

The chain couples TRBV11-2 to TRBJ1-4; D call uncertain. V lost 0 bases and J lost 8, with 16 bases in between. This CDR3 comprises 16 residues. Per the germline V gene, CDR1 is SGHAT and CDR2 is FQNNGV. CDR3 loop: CASSLDGEGEEEKLFF. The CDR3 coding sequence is TGTGCCAGCAGCTTAGATGGCGAAGGAGAGGAAGAAAAACTGTTTTTT.

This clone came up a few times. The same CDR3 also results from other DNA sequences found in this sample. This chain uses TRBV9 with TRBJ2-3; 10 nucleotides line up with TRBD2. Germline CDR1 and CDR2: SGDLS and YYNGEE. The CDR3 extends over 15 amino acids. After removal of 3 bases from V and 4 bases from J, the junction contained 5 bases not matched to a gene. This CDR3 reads CASSESGRGADTQYF. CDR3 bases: TGTGCCAGCAGCGAAAGCGGGAGGGGTGCAGATACGCAGTATTTT.

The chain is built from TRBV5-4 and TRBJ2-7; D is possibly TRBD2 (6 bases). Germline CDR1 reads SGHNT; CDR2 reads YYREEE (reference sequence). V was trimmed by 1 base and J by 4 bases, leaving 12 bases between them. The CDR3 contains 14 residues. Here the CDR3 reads CASSLSTGEYEQYF. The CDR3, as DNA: TGTGCCAGCAGCTTGTCGACGGGGGAATACGAGCAGTACTTC.